This T cell receptor (beta chain) was captured by sequencing in a study of glioma-infiltrating T cells after dendritic cell vaccination. Study-level findings and limits: TCR clonality showed no direct relationship with survival.

This clone was seen once. The antigen is not known. Data came from immunoSEQ multiplex PCR; TCRdb stores just in-frame clones and leaves some out. The sample lists 71,000 or so clones; around 86% were seen once. This TCR derives from a human donor with glioblastoma. The sample here was blood, taken before dendritic cell vaccination.

The CDR3 region has the DNA TGCGCCAGCAGCTTAGCGGGGAATGAGCAGTTCTTC. Protein sequence: CASSLAGNEQFF. The chain couples TRBV5-1 to TRBJ2-1; 7 nucleotides agree with TRBD2. Germline CDR1 is SGHRS and CDR2 is YFSETQ. V shed 2 bases, J shed 7 bases, and the junction held 0 bases outside the gene matches. The CDR3 contains 12 residues.